The 28 T cell receptor beta chains below were found in one sample sequenced in a study of Ad26.COV2.S vaccination and SARS-CoV-2 variants. Profiling relied on immunoSEQ multiplex PCR, and the TCRdb table lists in-frame clones only, not all of them. This sample has some 520,000 clones, with 70% to 90% found just once. The sample's treatment: roughly 18 received Ad26.COV2.S at low or high dose, single or two shots; 5 received placebo; per-sample allocation not given. The samples were gathered on day 63 after the first injection of vaccine or placebo. The sample consisted of peripheral blood, taken in a trial of Ad26.COV2.S vaccine versus placebo. These TCRs come from a person between 18 and 60 years old who received the Ad26.COV2.S COVID-19 vaccine or a placebo.

This chain connects TRBV7-2 to TRBJ2-5; unclear D gene. The CDR3 has 14 amino acids. The V end lost 2 bases, the J end lost 2 bases, and 9 bases lay between the germline ends. Germline V lookup: CDR1 SGHTA, CDR2 FQGNSA. The CDR3 loop is CASSLSGPQETQYF. The DNA of the CDR3 is TGTGCCAGCAGCTTATCTGGTCCACAAGAGACCCAGTACTTC. Combining the CDR3 with reference TRBV7-2 and TRBJ2-5 gives the whole variable domain GAGVSQSPSNKVTEKGKDVELRCDPISGHTALYWYRQSLGQGLEFLIYFQGNSAPDKSGLPSDRFSAERTGGSVSTLTIQRTQQEDSAVYLCASSLSGPQETQYFGPGTRLLVL.

This sequence joins TRBV5-5 and TRBJ1-2; no definite D call. The CDR3 sequence is 12 residues long. CDR1 is SGHKS, CDR2 YYEKEE, per germline (reference sequence). V gave up 0 bases and J gave up 6 bases, with 6 bases separating them. CDR3 sequence reads: CASSLGSDGYTF. The CDR3, as DNA: TGTGCCAGCAGCTTGGGCTCTGATGGCTACACCTTC.

The chain links TRBV28 to TRBJ2-3; 14 bases match TRBD2. In germline, CDR1 is MDHEN, CDR2 SYDVKM. The CDR3 runs 17 residues. V was pared by 5 bases and J by 1 base, with 5 bases of the junction left unmatched. The DNA of the CDR3 is TGTGCCAGCAGTGGGACTAGCGGGAGATTAGGCACAGATACGCAGTATTTT. This gives the protein CASSGTSGRLGTDTQYF.

The chain uses TRBV15 and TRBJ1-5; no clear D. Looked up from germline, CDR1 is LNHNV and CDR2 is YYDKDF (reference sequence). This CDR3 is 13 amino acids long. V lost 5 bases and J lost 1, with 6 bases in between. The CDR3 DNA follows: TGTGCCACCAGCGGAAAAAGCAATCAGCCCCAGCATTTT. Its translation is CATSGKSNQPQHF.

The chain employs TRBV28 and TRBJ1-2; no clear D. The CDR3 extends over 15 amino acids. The V and J ends lost 5 bases and 2 bases respectively, with 15 bases between them. Germline CDR1 is MDHEN and CDR2 is SYDVKM. CDR3 coding DNA: TGTGCCAGCAGTCCGAAGGACGGACGAAACTATGGCTACACCTTC. It translates to CASSPKDGRNYGYTF.

This clone was detected once. The rearrangement joins TRBV12-3 or TRBV12-4 to TRBJ2-1; D possibly corresponds to TRBD1 (5 bases). The CDR3 consists of 12 residues. Trimming cost V 5 bases and J 8 bases, with 10 bases left between them. CDR3 residues: CASSPREYEQFF. As DNA, the CDR3 is TGTGCCAGCAGTCCCAGGGAATATGAGCAGTTCTTC.

V and J are TRBV12-3 or TRBV12-4 and TRBJ2-1; unclear D gene. The CDR3 runs 11 residues. The V and J ends lost 7 bases and 9 bases respectively, with 10 bases between them. The CDR3 DNA sequence: TGTGCCAGCAACGTGGTGGGTGAGCAGTTCTTC. Amino acids: CASNVVGEQFF.

The V gene is TRBV30, the J gene TRBJ2-7, with 7 bases lining up with TRBD2. V gave up 3 bases and J gave up 4 bases; unmatched junction bases: 12. The CDR3 length is 15 residues. CDR1 and CDR2 from the germline V gene are GTSNPN and SVGIG (reference sequence). CDR3 residues: CAWSPRPSGKYEQYF. CDR3 in DNA: TGTGCCTGGAGCCCCCGCCCGAGCGGGAAGTACGAGCAGTACTTC.

This clone was observed a handful of times. J is TRBJ1-5 and V is TRBV2, with D hard to call. Trimming shortened V by 4 bases and J by 0 bases, and 10 bases separated the two germline ends. This CDR3 is 15 amino acids long. The germline gives CDR1 SNHLY, CDR2 FYNNEI. CDR3 sequence: CASSAGPYSNQPQHF. The CDR3 DNA reads as TGTGCCAGCAGTGCAGGTCCGTATAGCAATCAGCCCCAGCATTTT.

There are a few counts of this clone. V is TRBV5-4 and J is TRBJ2-7; 11 nucleotides line up with TRBD2. V shed 2 bases and J 2 bases; nucleotides not matched to a gene: 9. This CDR3 is 17 amino acids long. Germline CDR1 SGHNT, CDR2 YYREEE (reference sequence). The CDR3 protein is CASSFERGLAVAYEQYF. The CDR3 DNA reads TGTGCCAGCAGCTTCGAGAGGGGACTAGCGGTTGCCTACGAGCAGTACTTC.

The rearrangement uses TRBV9 and TRBJ2-1; 7 nucleotides align to TRBD1. The junction had 3 bases not matched to a gene; V was cut back by 1 base and J by 2 bases. This CDR3 is 15 amino acids long. Germline V gene data show CDR1 as SGDLS and CDR2 as YYNGEE. Here the CDR3 DNA reads TGTGCCAGCAGCGTATTTGGGACAGCCTACAATGAGCAGTTCTTC. Encoded protein: CASSVFGTAYNEQFF.

The rearrangement links TRBV11-3 to TRBJ2-7; no definite D call. CDR3 size: 12 residues. Germline CDR1 SGHNT, CDR2 YENEEA. Between the trimmed V and J ends, which lost 4 bases and 0 bases, there was a span of 4 bases. CDR3 sequence (DNA): TGTGCCAGCAGCTCCTCCTCCTACGAGCAGTACTTC. The encoded protein is CASSSSSYEQYF.

This clone occurred a few times. V usage is TRBV7-2 and J usage is TRBJ2-1; 11 nucleotides align to TRBD2. V was pared by 1 base and J by 4 bases, with 9 bases of the junction left unmatched. Germline V gene lookup returns CDR1 SGHTA and CDR2 FQGNSA. The CDR3 spans 18 residues. The CDR3 here is CASSLVASGRTTYNEQFF. As DNA, the CDR3 is TGTGCCAGCAGCTTAGTAGCTAGCGGGAGGACGACATACAATGAGCAGTTCTTC.

The genes are TRBV10-3 and TRBJ2-6, with D unclear. The CDR3 length is 13 residues. The V end was cut by 6 bases, the J end by 4 bases, with 7 bases between. From germline, CDR1 is ENHRY and CDR2 SYGVKD. The CDR3 nucleotides are TGTGCCATCAGAGTATTAGGGGCCAACGTCCTGACTTTC. It translates to CAIRVLGANVLTF.

The chain combines TRBV4-2 with TRBJ1-4, with no clear D. Trimming shortened V by 5 bases and J by 8 bases, and 9 bases separated the two germline ends. Germline loops: CDR1 LGHNA, CDR2 YNFKEQ. The CDR3 length is 12 residues. CDR3 coding DNA: TGTGCCAGCAGCTCCTTCGGGGAAAAACTGTTTTTT. Translating it yields CASSSFGEKLFF.

V gene TRBV19 combines with J gene TRBJ1-5, with D unresolved. The ends were cut back, 3 bases at V and 0 bases at J, with 12 bases in the middle. This CDR3 is built from 16 residues. Germline values: CDR1 LNHDA, CDR2 SQIVND (reference sequence). CDR3 bases: TGTGCCAGTAGTATGTGGGCAGGAAATAGCAATCAGCCCCAGCATTTT. This gives the protein CASSMWAGNSNQPQHF.

The chain couples TRBV19 to TRBJ2-7; D might be TRBD1 (6 bases). The germline V gene encodes CDR1 LNHDA and CDR2 SQIVND (reference sequence). Trimming took 4 bases from V and 6 from J, leaving 13 bases between them. The CDR3 spans 13 residues. CDR3 bases: TGTGCCAGTAGTACCCACAGGGTAGCCGAGCAGTACTTC. This gives the protein CASSTHRVAEQYF.

The chain carries TRBV5-1 and TRBJ2-3; 10 bases match TRBD2. V lost 4 bases, J lost 0 bases, and 2 bases stayed unmatched. Per germline, CDR1 SGHRS and CDR2 YFSETQ. CDR3 length equals 15 residues. Written as DNA, the CDR3 is TGCGCCAGCAGCGTGACTAGCGGGAGCACAGATACGCAGTATTTT. Residues: CASSVTSGSTDTQYF.

There are many counts of this clone. V and J are TRBV24-1 and TRBJ2-2; TRBD2 might be the D (6 bases). V gave up 4 bases and J gave up 7 bases, with 21 bases separating them. The CDR3 has 17 amino acids. Per the germline V gene, CDR1 is KGHDR and CDR2 is SFDVKD. CDR3 coding DNA: TGTGCCACCAGTGACACGCCTTCTTCGGGGAGGTTCGGGGAGCTGTTTTTT. This gives the protein CATSDTPSSGRFGELFF.

This clone has only a few counts. The chain carries TRBV7-2 and TRBJ2-3; 8 bases match TRBD1. The V gene's germline CDR1 is SGHTA and CDR2 FQGNSA. V dropped 8 bases and J dropped 0; count of bases not matched to a gene: 7. The CDR3 is 15 residues long. The CDR3 here is CASWTGKTSTDTQYF. In nucleotides, the CDR3 is TGTGCCAGCTGGACAGGGAAAACTAGCACAGATACGCAGTATTTT.

The V gene is TRBV11-3, the J gene TRBJ2-3; no clear D. V shed 0 bases and J shed 0 bases, with 7 bases lying between them. This CDR3 is 15 amino acids long. Germline V gene data show CDR1 as SGHNT and CDR2 as YENEEA. The CDR3 region has the DNA TGTGCCAGCAGCTTAGAGGCAGCAAGCACAGATACGCAGTATTTT. This sequence encodes CASSLEAASTDTQYF. The full variable domain, in which reference TRBV11-3 and TRBJ2-3 provide the parts outside the CDR3, is EAGVVQSPRYKIIEKKQPVAFWCNPISGHNTLYWYLQNLGQGPELLIRYENEEAVDDSQLPKDRFSAERLKGVDSTLKIQPAELGDSAVYLCASSLEAASTDTQYFGPGTRLTVL.

J is TRBJ1-5 and V is TRBV19; D is perhaps TRBD1 (6 bases). The CDR3 sequence is 14 residues long. Germline loops: CDR1 LNHDA, CDR2 SQIVND (reference sequence). With 2 bases removed from V and 4 bases from J, the gap between germline ends came to 9 bases. The CDR3 protein is CASSIQGPNQPQHF. The CDR3 nucleotides are TGTGCCAGTAGTATACAGGGGCCGAATCAGCCCCAGCATTTT.

This clone came up a few times. The J gene is TRBJ2-5, the V gene TRBV19; 9 nucleotides align to TRBD1. The CDR3 runs to 17 residues. The V gene end was trimmed by 4 bases and the J gene end by 3 bases; junction bases not matched to a gene: 12. The V gene's germline CDR1 is LNHDA and CDR2 SQIVND (reference sequence). CDR3 amino acids: CASSRTPGTGREETQYF. The CDR3, as DNA: TGTGCCAGTAGTAGAACACCCGGGACAGGGCGGGAAGAGACCCAGTACTTC.

The genes are TRBV11-2 and TRBJ2-7, with D uncertain. The CDR3 has 13 amino acids. Trimming removed 5 bases at V and 7 bases at J, with 15 bases between. The germline CDR1 and CDR2 sequences are SGHAT and FQNNGV. CDR3 protein: CASSPSFVREQYF. In DNA, the CDR3 is TGTGCCAGCAGCCCCAGTTTCGTTCGGGAGCAGTACTTC.

V is TRBV4-3 and J is TRBJ2-1; possible D gene TRBD2, 6 bases. This CDR3 has 15 residues. V was trimmed by 3 bases and J by 6 bases, leaving 15 bases between them. CDR1 is LGHNA and CDR2 is YSLEER in the germline V gene. In DNA, the CDR3 is TGCGCCAGCAGCCAGGCACGGACTACAAGCAATGAGCAGTTCTTC. Translated, it gives CASSQARTTSNEQFF.

Remarks on this clone: Other nucleotide sequences from this sample produce the same CDR3. This sequence joins TRBV5-1 and TRBJ2-3; D ambiguous. There are 13 residues in the CDR3. Germline CDR1 SGHRS, CDR2 YFSETQ. V lost 3 bases and J lost 1, with 6 bases in between. The CDR3 is CASSSGGTDTQYF. The CDR3, as DNA: TGCGCCAGCAGCTCTGGCGGCACAGATACGCAGTATTTT.

The chain carries TRBV5-8 and TRBJ2-1; TRBD1 matches at 8 bases. Trimming at V came to 2 bases and at J to 4 bases, leaving 5 bases not matched to a gene. Germline assignment: CDR1 SGHTS and CDR2 YDEGEE. This CDR3 is 15 amino acids long. The CDR3 sequence is CASSLGQGQYNEQFF. Written as DNA, the CDR3 is TGTGCCAGCAGCTTAGGACAGGGTCAATACAATGAGCAGTTCTTC.

This clone was recorded once. This chain links TRBV28 with TRBJ1-5, with D tentatively TRBD1 (6 bases). Germline V gene data show CDR1 as MDHEN and CDR2 as SYDVKM. V lost 3 bases and J 0 bases, leaving 12 bases between the germline ends. The CDR3 has 16 residues. CDR3 DNA sequence: TGTGCCAGCAGTTTTTGGAGACAGGATAGCAATCAGCCCCAGCATTTT. Its protein is CASSFWRQDSNQPQHF.